The entry below describes one T cell receptor beta chain. What it binds is not known. Sequenced patients had shown CD8+CD57+ cell expansion by flow cytometry. The data were taken from a study of CD8+CD57+ T cells in acquired aplastic anemia. Points from the study as a whole: Researchers report that around 31 CD8+ CDR3 sequences appeared in both patients and controls.

The study profiled TCR beta VDJ and CDR3 using genomic DNA as template. TCRdb independently ran MiXCR on the reads; one entry per CDR3 protein. The table includes 100,000 to 150,000 distinct CDR3 sequences, 58% detected once. Trimming cost V 8 bases and J 4 bases, with 15 bases left between them. The length of the CDR3 is 14 residues. Material for sequencing was sorted CD4+, CD8+, or CD8+CD57+ T cells (not recorded which) from PBMCs. This chain links TRBV12-3 or TRBV12-4 with TRBJ2-1, with D perhaps TRBD1 or TRBD2 (5 bases each). The sequence was collected from a human donor with aplastic anemia. The CDR3 reads CASGPGRNYNEQFF. CDR3 nucleotides: TGTGCCAGCGGGCCGGGACGGAATTACAATGAGCAGTTCTTC.